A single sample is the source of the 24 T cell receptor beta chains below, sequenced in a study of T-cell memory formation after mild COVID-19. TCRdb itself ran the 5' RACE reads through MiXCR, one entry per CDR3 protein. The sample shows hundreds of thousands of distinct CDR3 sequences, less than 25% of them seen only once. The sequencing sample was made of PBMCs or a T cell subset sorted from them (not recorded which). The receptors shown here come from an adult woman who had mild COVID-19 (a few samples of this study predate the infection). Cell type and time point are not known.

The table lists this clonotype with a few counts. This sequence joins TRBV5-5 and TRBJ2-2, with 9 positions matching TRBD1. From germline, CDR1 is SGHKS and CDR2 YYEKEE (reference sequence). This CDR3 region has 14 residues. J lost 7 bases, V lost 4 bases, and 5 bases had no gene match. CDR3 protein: CASSPGTGIGELFF. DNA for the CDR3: TGTGCCAGCAGCCCGGGGACAGGGATCGGGGAGCTGTTTTTT.

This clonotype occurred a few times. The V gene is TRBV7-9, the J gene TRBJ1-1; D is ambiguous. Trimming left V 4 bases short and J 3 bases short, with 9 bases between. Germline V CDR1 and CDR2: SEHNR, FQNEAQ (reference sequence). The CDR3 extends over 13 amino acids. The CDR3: CASSWGFDTEAFF. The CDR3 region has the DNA TGTGCCAGCAGCTGGGGTTTCGACACTGAAGCTTTCTTT.

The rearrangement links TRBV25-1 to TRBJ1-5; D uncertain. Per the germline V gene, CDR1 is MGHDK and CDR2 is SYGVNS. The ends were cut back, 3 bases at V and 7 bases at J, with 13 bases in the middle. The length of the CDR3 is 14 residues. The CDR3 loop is CASSDFDRIQPQHF. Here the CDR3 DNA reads TGTGCCAGCAGTGATTTCGACCGTATACAGCCCCAGCATTTT.

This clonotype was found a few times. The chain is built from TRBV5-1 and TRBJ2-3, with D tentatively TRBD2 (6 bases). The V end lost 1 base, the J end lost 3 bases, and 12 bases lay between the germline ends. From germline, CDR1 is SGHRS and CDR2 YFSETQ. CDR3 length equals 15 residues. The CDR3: CASSLHGSGTDTQYF. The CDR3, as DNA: TGCGCCAGCAGCTTGCACGGGAGTGGGACAGATACGCAGTATTTT.

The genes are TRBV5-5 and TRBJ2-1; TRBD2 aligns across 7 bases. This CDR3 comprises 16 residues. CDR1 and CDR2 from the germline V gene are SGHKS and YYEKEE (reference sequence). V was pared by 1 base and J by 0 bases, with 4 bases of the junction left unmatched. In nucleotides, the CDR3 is TGTGCCAGCAGCTTGTCCCCGGGGGGCTCCTACAATGAGCAGTTCTTC. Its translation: CASSLSPGGSYNEQFF.

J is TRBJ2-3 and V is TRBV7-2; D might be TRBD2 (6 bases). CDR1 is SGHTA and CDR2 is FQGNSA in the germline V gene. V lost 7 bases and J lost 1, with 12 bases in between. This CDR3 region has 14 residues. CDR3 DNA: TGTGCCAGCAACCAGTTAGCGGGCACAGATACGCAGTATTTT. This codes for CASNQLAGTDTQYF.

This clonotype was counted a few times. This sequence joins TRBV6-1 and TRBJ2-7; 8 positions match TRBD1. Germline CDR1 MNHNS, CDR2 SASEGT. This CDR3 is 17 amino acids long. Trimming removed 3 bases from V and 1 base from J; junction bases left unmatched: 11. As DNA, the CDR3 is TGTGCCAGCAGTGATCAAGGACAGGGTAGGAAATCCTACGAGCAGTACTTC. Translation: CASSDQGQGRKSYEQYF.

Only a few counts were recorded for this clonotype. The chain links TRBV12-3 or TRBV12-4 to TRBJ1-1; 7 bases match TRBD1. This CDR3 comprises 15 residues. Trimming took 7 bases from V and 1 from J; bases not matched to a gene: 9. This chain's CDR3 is CASNVPGQPNTEAFF. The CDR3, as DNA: TGTGCCAGCAACGTCCCGGGACAGCCGAACACTGAAGCTTTCTTT.

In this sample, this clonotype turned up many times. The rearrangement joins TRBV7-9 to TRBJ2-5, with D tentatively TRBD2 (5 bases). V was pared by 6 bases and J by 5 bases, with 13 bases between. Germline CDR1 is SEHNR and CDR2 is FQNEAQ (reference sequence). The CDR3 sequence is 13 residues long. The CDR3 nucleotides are TGTGCCAGCAGTGCGGGCCCTGCGGAGACCCAGTACTTC. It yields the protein CASSAGPAETQYF.

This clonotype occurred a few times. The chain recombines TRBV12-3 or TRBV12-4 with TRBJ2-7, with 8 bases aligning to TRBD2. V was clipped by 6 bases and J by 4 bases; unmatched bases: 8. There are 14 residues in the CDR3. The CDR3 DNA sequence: TGTGCCAGCAGCTGGAGACTAGCGCCTTACGAGCAGTACTTC. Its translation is CASSWRLAPYEQYF.

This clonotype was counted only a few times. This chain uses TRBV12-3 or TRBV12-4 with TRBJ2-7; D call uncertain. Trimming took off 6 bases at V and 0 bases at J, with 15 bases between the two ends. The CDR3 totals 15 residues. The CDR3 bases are TGTGCCAGCAGCCCTAGACCGGCCTACTCCTACGAGCAGTACTTC. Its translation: CASSPRPAYSYEQYF.

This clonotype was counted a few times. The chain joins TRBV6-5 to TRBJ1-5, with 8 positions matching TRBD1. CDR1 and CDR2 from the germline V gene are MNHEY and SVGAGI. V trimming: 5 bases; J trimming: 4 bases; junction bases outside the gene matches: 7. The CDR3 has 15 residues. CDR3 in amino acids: CASSTGTGENQPQHF. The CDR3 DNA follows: TGTGCCAGCAGTACTGGGACAGGTGAAAATCAGCCCCAGCATTTT.

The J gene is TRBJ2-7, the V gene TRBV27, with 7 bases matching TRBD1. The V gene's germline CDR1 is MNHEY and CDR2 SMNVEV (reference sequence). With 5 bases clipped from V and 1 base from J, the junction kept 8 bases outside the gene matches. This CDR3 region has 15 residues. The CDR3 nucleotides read TGTGCCAGCAGTACCCAAAGACAGGGTTCCTACGAGCAGTACTTC. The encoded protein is CASSTQRQGSYEQYF.

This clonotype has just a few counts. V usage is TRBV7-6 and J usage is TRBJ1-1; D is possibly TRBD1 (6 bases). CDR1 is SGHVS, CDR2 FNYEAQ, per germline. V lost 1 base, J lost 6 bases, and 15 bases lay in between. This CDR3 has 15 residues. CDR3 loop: CASSLGDIYPAEAFF. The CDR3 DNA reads TGTGCCAGCAGCTTAGGGGACATCTATCCCGCTGAAGCTTTCTTT. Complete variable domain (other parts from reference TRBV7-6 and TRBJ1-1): GAGVSQSPRYKVTKRGQDVALRCDPISGHVSLYWYRQALGQGPEFLTYFNYEAQQDKSGLPNDRFSAERPEGSISTLTIQRTEQRDSAMYRCASSLGDIYPAEAFFGQGTRLTVV.

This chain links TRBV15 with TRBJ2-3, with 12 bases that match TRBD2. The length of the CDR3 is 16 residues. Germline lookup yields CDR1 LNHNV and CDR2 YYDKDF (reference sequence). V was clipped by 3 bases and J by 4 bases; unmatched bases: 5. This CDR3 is CATSSPLAGGPDTQYF. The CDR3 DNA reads TGTGCCACCAGCAGTCCACTAGCGGGAGGACCAGATACGCAGTATTTT. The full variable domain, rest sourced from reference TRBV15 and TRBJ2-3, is DAMVIQNPRYQVTQFGKPVTLSCSQTLNHNVMYWYQQKSSQAPKLLFHYYDKDFNNEADTPDNFQSRRPNTSFCFLDIRSPGLGDTAMYLCATSSPLAGGPDTQYFGPGTRLTVL.

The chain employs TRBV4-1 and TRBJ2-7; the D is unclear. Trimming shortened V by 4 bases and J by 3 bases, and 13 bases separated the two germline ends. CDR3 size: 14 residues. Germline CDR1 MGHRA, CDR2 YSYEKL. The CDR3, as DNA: TGCGCCAGCAGCCTTGGCCGGGTCTACTACGAGCAGTACTTC. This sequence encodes CASSLGRVYYEQYF.

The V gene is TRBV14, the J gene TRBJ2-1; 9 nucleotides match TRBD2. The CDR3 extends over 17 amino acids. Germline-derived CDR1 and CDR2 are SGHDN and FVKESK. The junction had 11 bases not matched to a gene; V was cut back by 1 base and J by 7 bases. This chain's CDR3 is CASSQVAGGLHVNEQFF. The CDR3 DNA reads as TGTGCCAGCAGCCAAGTGGCGGGAGGGCTTCACGTAAATGAGCAGTTCTTC.

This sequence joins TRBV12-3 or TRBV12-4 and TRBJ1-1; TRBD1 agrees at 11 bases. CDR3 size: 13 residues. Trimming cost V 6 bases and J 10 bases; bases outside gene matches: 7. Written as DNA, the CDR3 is TGTGCCAGCAGCTCGGACAGGGGGCTGGGAGCTTTCTTT. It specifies CASSSDRGLGAFF.

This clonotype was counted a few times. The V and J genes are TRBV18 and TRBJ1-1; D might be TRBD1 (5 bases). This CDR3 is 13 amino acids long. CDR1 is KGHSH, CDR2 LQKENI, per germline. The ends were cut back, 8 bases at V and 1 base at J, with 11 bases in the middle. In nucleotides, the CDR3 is TGTGCCAGCCTAACCGACAGGAACACTGAAGCTTTCTTT. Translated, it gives CASLTDRNTEAFF. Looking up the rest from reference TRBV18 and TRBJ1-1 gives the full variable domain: NAGVMQNPRHLVRRRGQEARLRCSPMKGHSHVYWYRQLPEEGLKFMVYLQKENIIDESGMPKERFSAEFPKEGPSILRIQQVVRGDSAAYFCASLTDRNTEAFFGQGTRLTVV.

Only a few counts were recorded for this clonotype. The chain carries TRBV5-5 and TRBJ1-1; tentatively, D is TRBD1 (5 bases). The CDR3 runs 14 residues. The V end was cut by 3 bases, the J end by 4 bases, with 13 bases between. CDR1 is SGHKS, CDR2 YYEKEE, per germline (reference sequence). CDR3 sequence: CASSWGRLGTEAFF. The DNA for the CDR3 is TGTGCCAGCAGCTGGGGACGGTTGGGCACTGAAGCTTTCTTT.

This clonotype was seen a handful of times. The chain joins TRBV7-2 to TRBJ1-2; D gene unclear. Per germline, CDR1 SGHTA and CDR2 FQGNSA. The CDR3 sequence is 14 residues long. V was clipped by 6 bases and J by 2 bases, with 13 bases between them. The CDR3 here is CASSPTWENYGYTF. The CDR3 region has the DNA TGTGCCAGCAGTCCCACGTGGGAGAACTATGGCTACACCTTC.

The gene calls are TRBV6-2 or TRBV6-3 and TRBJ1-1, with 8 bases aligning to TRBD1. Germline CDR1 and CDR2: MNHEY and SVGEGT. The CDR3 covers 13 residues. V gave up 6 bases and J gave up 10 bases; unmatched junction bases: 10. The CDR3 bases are TGTGCCAGCAGGGATACAGGGGGGATGCGAGCTTTCTTT. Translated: CASRDTGGMRAFF.

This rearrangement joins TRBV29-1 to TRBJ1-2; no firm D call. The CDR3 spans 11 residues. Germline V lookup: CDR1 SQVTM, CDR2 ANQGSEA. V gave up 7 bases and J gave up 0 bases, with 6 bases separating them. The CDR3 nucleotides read TGCAGCGGAGACACTAACTATGGCTACACCTTC. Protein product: CSGDTNYGYTF.

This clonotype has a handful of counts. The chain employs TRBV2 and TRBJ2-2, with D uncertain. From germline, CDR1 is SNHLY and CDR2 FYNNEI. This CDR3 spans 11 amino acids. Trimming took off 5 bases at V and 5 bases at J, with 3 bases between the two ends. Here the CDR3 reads CASSQTGELFF. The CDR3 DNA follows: TGTGCCAGCAGTCAAACCGGGGAGCTGTTTTTT. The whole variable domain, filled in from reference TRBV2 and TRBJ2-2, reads EPEVTQTPSHQVTQMGQEVILRCVPISNHLYFYWYRQILGQKVEFLVSFYNNEISEKSEIFDDQFSVERPDGSNFTLKIRSTKLEDSAMYFCASSQTGELFFGEGSRLTVL.